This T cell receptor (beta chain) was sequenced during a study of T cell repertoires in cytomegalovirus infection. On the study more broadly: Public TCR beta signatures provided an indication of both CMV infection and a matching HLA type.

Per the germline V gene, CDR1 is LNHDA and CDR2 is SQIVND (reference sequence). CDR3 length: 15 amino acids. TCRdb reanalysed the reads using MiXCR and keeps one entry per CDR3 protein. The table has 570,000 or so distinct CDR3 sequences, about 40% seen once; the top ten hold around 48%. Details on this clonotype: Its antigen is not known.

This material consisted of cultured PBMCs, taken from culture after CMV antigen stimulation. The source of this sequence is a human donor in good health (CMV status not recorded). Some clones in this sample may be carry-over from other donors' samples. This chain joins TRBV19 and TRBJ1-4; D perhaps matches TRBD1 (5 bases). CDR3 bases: TGTGCTGCCAGTGGAGGGGATGCAACTAATGAAAAACTGTTTTTT. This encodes CAASGGDATNEKLFF.